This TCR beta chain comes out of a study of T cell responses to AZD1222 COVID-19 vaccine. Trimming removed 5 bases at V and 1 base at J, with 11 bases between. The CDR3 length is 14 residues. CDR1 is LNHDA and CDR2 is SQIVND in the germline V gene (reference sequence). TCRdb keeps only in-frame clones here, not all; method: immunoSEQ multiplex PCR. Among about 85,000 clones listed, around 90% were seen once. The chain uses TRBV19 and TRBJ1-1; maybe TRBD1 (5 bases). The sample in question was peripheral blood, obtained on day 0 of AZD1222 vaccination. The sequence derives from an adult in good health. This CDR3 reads CASSFRGANTEAFF. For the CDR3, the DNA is TGTGCCAGTAGTTTTAGGGGAGCGAACACTGAAGCTTTCTTT.